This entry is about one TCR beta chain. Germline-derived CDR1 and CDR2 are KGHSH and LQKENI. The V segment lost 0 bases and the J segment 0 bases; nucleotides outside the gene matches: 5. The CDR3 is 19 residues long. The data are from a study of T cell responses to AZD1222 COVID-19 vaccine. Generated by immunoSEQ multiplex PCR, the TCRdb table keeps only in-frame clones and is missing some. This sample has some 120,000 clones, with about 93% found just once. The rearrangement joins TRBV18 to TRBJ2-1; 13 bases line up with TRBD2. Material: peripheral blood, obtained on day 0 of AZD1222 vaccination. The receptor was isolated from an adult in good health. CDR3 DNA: TGTGCCAGCTCACCACCGAGACTAGCGGGGGGCAGCTCCTACAATGAGCAGTTCTTC. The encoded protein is CASSPPRLAGGSSYNEQFF.